A selection of T cell receptor beta chains follows, all from one sample in a study of T cell responses to AZD1222 COVID-19 vaccine. Generated by immunoSEQ multiplex PCR, the TCRdb table keeps only in-frame clones and is missing some. This table holds tens of thousands of clones, about 85% found once. The source material was peripheral blood, sampled on day 0 of AZD1222 vaccination. Receptors originate from an adult in good health. Each CDR3 is given with its conserved first and last residue. D genes are given only for firm matches. Rows give clone size only sometimes, using once, few, many, or a class for an expanded clone.

TRBV7-9	TRBD2	TRBJ2-7	.	CASSGTSGRIKQYF	TGTGCCAGCAGCGGGACTAGCGGGAGGATTAAGCAGTACTTC
TRBV21-1	.	TRBJ2-7	.	CASSPPDSFSYEQYF	TGTGCCAGCAGCCCGCCGGATTCGTTCTCCTACGAGCAGTACTTC
TRBV7-6	TRBD2	TRBJ2-1	once	CASSLAAVAGGNEQFF	TGTGCCAGCAGCTTAGCCGCGGTAGCGGGAGGAAATGAGCAGTTCTTC
TRBV7-9	.	TRBJ1-1	.	CASSLGARGTEAFF	TGTGCCAGCAGCTTGGGGGCAAGGGGCACTGAAGCTTTCTTT
TRBV29-1	.	TRBJ1-2	.	CSVEATGRYHGYTF	TGCAGCGTTGAAGCAACAGGGCGCTATCATGGCTACACCTTC
TRBV18	.	TRBJ1-1	.	CASSPTVLRGTEAFF	TGTGCCAGCTCACCTACCGTCCTACGGGGCACTGAAGCTTTCTTT
TRBV7-6	.	TRBJ2-6	few	CASSLASGANVLTF	TGTGCCAGCAGCTTGGCCTCTGGGGCCAACGTCCTGACTTTC
TRBV18	.	TRBJ2-2	.	CASSPLEAGELFF	TGTGCCAGCTCACCGTTGGAGGCCGGGGAGCTGTTTTTT
TRBV18	.	TRBJ1-3	.	CASSPESSGNTIYF	TGTGCCAGCTCACCGGAATCATCTGGAAACACCATATATTTT
TRBV9	TRBD1	TRBJ2-7	.	CASSVTGQAFYEQYF	TGTGCCAGCAGTGTCACTGGACAGGCGTTCTACGAGCAGTACTTC
TRBV2	.	TRBJ1-1	.	CASPGFAQMNTEAFF	TGTGCCAGCCCTGGTTTCGCGCAGATGAACACTGAAGCTTTCTTT
TRBV7-9	TRBD1	TRBJ1-2	.	CASSLRSGTGGGYTF	TGTGCCAGCAGCCTCAGATCCGGGACAGGGGGTGGCTACACCTTC
TRBV12-3/TRBV12-4	.	TRBJ1-2	.	CASNLPGDYGYTF	TGTGCCAGCAATCTCCCAGGTGACTATGGCTACACCTTC
TRBV29-1	.	TRBJ1-1	.	CSADWNTEAFF	TGCAGCGCCGACTGGAACACTGAAGCTTTCTTT
TRBV4-2	TRBD2	TRBJ2-7	once	CASSQGSGSFYEQYF	TGTGCCAGCAGCCAAGGCAGCGGGAGTTTCTACGAGCAGTACTTC
TRBV5-6	.	TRBJ2-5	.	CASSLISGGQETQYF	TGTGCCAGCAGCTTGATCTCAGGGGGGCAAGAGACCCAGTACTTC
TRBV20-1	.	TRBJ1-2	.	CSASGPGGYTF	TGCAGTGCTAGTGGACCGGGAGGCTACACCTTC
TRBV5-1	.	TRBJ1-2	.	CASSPDAPPTYGYTF	TGCGCCAGCAGCCCGGACGCGCCCCCGACCTATGGCTACACCTTC
TRBV6-5	.	TRBJ1-2	.	CASSYFLQNGYTF	TGTGCCAGCAGTTACTTCCTACAGAACGGCTACACCTTC
TRBV5-1	TRBD1	TRBJ1-4	.	CASSWTGVYEKLFF	TGCGCCAGCAGCTGGACAGGTGTATATGAAAAACTGTTTTTT
TRBV7-8	.	TRBJ1-1	.	CASSSQGQTGTEAFF	TGTGCCAGCAGCTCCCAGGGACAAACGGGCACTGAAGCTTTCTTT
TRBV2	.	TRBJ1-5	.	CASSSVGAGNQPQHF	TGTGCCAGCTCCTCGGTGGGGGCTGGCAATCAGCCCCAGCATTTT
TRBV15	.	TRBJ1-3	.	CATSRDYSRREAGNTIYF	TGTGCCACCAGCAGAGATTATAGTCGCAGAGAAGCTGGAAACACCATATATTTT
TRBV2	TRBD1	TRBJ1-2	once	CASVIGTGSHGYTF	TGTGCCAGCGTTATTGGGACAGGCAGTCATGGCTACACCTTC
TRBV7-6	TRBD1	TRBJ1-6	.	CASTDTPNRGGSLHF	TGTGCCAGCACCGATACACCTAACAGGGGAGGGTCCCTCCACTTT
TRBV19	.	TRBJ1-1	.	CASSFPDGTEAFF	TGTGCCAGTAGTTTCCCGGACGGGACTGAAGCTTTCTTT
TRBV6-5	TRBD1	TRBJ1-5	.	CASSQNRGGQPQHF	TGTGCCAGCAGTCAGAACAGGGGCGGGCAGCCCCAGCATTTT
TRBV3-1/TRBV3-2	TRBD2	TRBJ2-3	.	CASRGSPQSKDTQYF	TGTGCCAGTCGCGGGAGCCCCCAAAGCAAAGATACGCAGTATTTT
TRBV20-1	.	TRBJ1-2	.	CAETGRYGYTF	TGCGCAGAAACAGGGCGGTATGGCTACACCTTC
TRBV30	.	TRBJ2-3	.	CAWTGSTDTQYF	TGTGCCTGGACCGGGAGCACAGATACGCAGTATTTT